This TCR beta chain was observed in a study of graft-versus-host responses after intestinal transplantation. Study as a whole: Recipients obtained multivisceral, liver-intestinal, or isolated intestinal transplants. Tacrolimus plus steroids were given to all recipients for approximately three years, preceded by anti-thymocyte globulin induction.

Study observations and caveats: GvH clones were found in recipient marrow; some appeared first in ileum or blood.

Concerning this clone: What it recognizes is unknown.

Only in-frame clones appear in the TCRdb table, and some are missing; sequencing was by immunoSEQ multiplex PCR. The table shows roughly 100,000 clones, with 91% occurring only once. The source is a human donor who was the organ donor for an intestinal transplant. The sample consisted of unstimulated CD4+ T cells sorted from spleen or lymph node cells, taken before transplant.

CDR3 protein: CASMKAGSYNSPLHF. CDR3 bases: TGTGCCAGCATGAAGGCGGGCTCCTATAATTCACCCCTCCACTTT. The J gene is TRBJ1-6, the V gene TRBV6-5, with unresolved D. Germline V gene data show CDR1 as MNHEY and CDR2 as SVGAGI. The CDR3 is 15 residues long. Trimming took off 7 bases at V and 0 bases at J, with 10 bases between the two ends.